This T cell receptor beta chain was documented in a study of identical twins. Notes on the study in general: Zero-insertion analyses were open to partial confounding by invariant MAIT and iNKT cells. Weaker excess twin sharing was observed in beta out-of-frame sequences. The more abundant beta clonotypes in cord blood had fewer insertions, and memory repertoires did not show this. Models underestimated out-of-frame TCR alpha sharing in monozygotic twins.

MiXCR was run by TCRdb on the 5' RACE reads, yielding one entry per CDR3 protein. Of a few hundred thousand distinct CDR3 sequences in the sample, 9% to 15% were seen once. At least ten counts were recorded for this clonotype. Antigen: not known. The same sample was also used in a study of yellow fever vaccine responses in identical twins.

The TCR was taken from a woman aged 18-35 years in good health. The sequenced material came from CD8+ T cells sorted from blood.

The CDR3 DNA reads as TGTGCCAGCAGCCAAGCGGGACTAGAAGCTTTCTTT. Its translation: CASSQAGLEAFF. The rearrangement joins TRBV3-1 to TRBJ1-1; D is possibly TRBD1 (5 bases). There are 12 residues in the CDR3. With 1 base removed from V and 8 bases from J, the gap between germline ends came to 8 bases. Germline assignment: CDR1 LGHDT and CDR2 YNNKEL (reference sequence).